One sample yielded the 26 T cell receptor beta chains listed below, sequenced in a study of T cells expressing NK-cell markers. TCRdb derives one entry per CDR3 protein from the 5' RACE reads, leaving out DNA. Seen in this sample are 300,000 to 500,000 distinct CDR3 sequences; the ten most common clones hold around 10%. Sequenced: blood T cells: a sorted CD56 or NKG2C T cell subset, CD4+ or CD8+ T cells, or bulk PBMC T cells (not recorded which). The source is a woman between 45 and 65 years old in good health.

The chain links TRBV4-1 to TRBJ2-7; TCRdb's D call of TRBD2 is untestable without DNA. Germline lookup yields CDR1 MGHRA and CDR2 YSYEKL. The CDR3 runs 15 residues. The CDR3 region is CASSQIAGVSYEQYF.

The chain couples TRBV21-1 to TRBJ2-2; TCRdb returns TRBD1, unconfirmable since there is no DNA. TRBV21-1 is classified as a pseudogene. The CDR3 runs to 18 residues. The CDR3 sequence is CASSPGRTRVDGTGELFF.

The rearrangement uses TRBV5-1 and TRBJ2-2; there is no DNA to check the TCRdb D call of TRBD1. Germline-derived CDR1 and CDR2 are SGHRS and YFSETQ. The CDR3 is made up of 15 amino acids. The CDR3 loop reads CASSQGTVNTGELFF.

This CDR3 reads CASSVGRGAFF. The V call is TRBV12-3 or TRBV12-4, the J call TRBJ1-1; the TCRdb call, TRBD1, lacks DNA for checking. CDR3 length equals 11 residues.

The CDR3 sequence: CSARDRRTSNTGELFF. The V gene is TRBV20-1, the J gene TRBJ2-2; TCRdb calls TRBD1, which cannot be checked without DNA. The CDR3 runs to 16 residues. From germline, CDR1 is DFQATT and CDR2 SNEGSKA (reference sequence).

V and J are TRBV12-3 or TRBV12-4 and TRBJ1-1; TCRdb indicates TRBD1, and absent DNA this call remains unverified. The CDR3 extends over 14 amino acids. CDR3 in amino acids: CASNKDRENTEAFF.

The gene calls are TRBV5-1 and TRBJ2-5. CDR1 is SGHRS and CDR2 is YFSETQ in the germline V gene. The CDR3 extends over 15 amino acids. The CDR3 region is CASSLGPAEEETQYF.

The rearrangement joins TRBV5-1 to TRBJ2-5; without DNA, the TCRdb call of TRBD2 cannot be checked. In germline, CDR1 is SGHRS, CDR2 YFSETQ. This CDR3 contains 17 residues. The CDR3 sequence: CASSLNPSGGSQETQYF.

This rearrangement joins TRBV20-1 to TRBJ2-1; the TRBD1 assignment by TCRdb is unverifiable without DNA. The CDR3 runs 13 residues. Germline CDR1 is DFQATT and CDR2 is SNEGSKA (reference sequence). CDR3 region: CSARGSGQGEQFF.

This chain joins TRBV7-9 and TRBJ1-4; the TCRdb D gene call, TRBD1, has no DNA to confirm it. CDR3 length: 16 residues. Germline V gene lookup returns CDR1 SEHNR and CDR2 FQNEAQ (reference sequence). This chain's CDR3 is CASSWTGGKSNEKLFF.

The gene calls are TRBV29-1 and TRBJ2-1; TCRdb selects TRBD2, and the lack of DNA leaves this call unchecked. Germline CDR1 and CDR2: SQVTM and ANQGSEA. There are 15 residues in the CDR3. The CDR3 is CSAHRRRETFGEQFF.

The chain joins TRBV3-1 to TRBJ2-5. The length of the CDR3 is 15 residues. Germline CDR1 LGHDT, CDR2 YNNKEL (reference sequence). CDR3: CASSQELEAQETQYF.

V is TRBV19 and J is TRBJ1-4. CDR1 and CDR2 from the germline V gene are LNHDA and SQIVND (reference sequence). This CDR3 spans 14 amino acids. This CDR3 is CASSINAGSEKLFF.

The chain joins TRBV7-8 to TRBJ1-5; with no DNA, the TCRdb D assignment of TRBD1 cannot be verified. Germline lookup yields CDR1 SGHVS and CDR2 FQNEAQ. The CDR3 runs 16 residues. This CDR3 is CASSYRTDSGNQPQHF.

This chain links TRBV6-2 or TRBV6-3 with TRBJ2-7; without DNA, the TCRdb call of TRBD2 cannot be checked. Per the germline V gene, CDR1 is MNHEY and CDR2 is SVGEGT. There are 14 residues in the CDR3. The CDR3 loop is CASTNQDYGREQYF.

V gene TRBV7-8 combines with J gene TRBJ2-7; TCRdb designates TRBD1, a call that cannot be tested without DNA. The germline V gene encodes CDR1 SGHVS and CDR2 FQNEAQ. The CDR3 extends over 16 amino acids. The CDR3 spells CASWGLLGGATYEQYF.

The V call is TRBV2, the J call TRBJ2-1; TCRdb's D gene call, TRBD1, goes unchecked for lack of DNA. The CDR3 contains 15 residues. From germline, CDR1 is SNHLY and CDR2 FYNNEI. CDR3 loop: CASSTGQGSYNEQFF.

The rearrangement joins TRBV10-3 to TRBJ2-5. The V gene's germline CDR1 is ENHRY and CDR2 SYGVKD. This CDR3 has 13 residues. The CDR3 region is CAISEVQEETQYF.

The V and J genes are TRBV18 and TRBJ2-6. Per germline, CDR1 KGHSH and CDR2 LQKENI. CDR3 length equals 16 residues. The CDR3 loop is CASSPLSLSGANVLTF.

The chain carries TRBV5-6 and TRBJ2-3; the D gene TCRdb calls, TRBD1, cannot be checked with no DNA. The CDR3 runs to 18 residues. CDR1 and CDR2 from the germline V gene are SGHDT and YYEEEE. CDR3 sequence: CASSLISTGGVSTDTQYF. The complete variable domain, with remaining parts taken from reference TRBV5-6 and TRBJ2-3, reads DAGVTQSPTHLIKTRGQQVTLRCSPKSGHDTVSWYQQALGQGPQFIFQYYEEEERQRGNFPDRFSGHQFPNYSSELNVNALLLGDSALYLCASSLISTGGVSTDTQYFGPGTRLTVL.

The V gene is TRBV12-5, the J gene TRBJ1-1; the D gene TCRdb calls, TRBD1, cannot be checked with no DNA. The length of the CDR3 is 12 residues. Germline V gene lookup returns CDR1 LGHNT and CDR2 FRNRAP. Here the CDR3 reads CASNRVGTEAFF. Full variable domain (outside the CDR3, taken from reference TRBV12-5 and TRBJ1-1): DARVTQTPRHKVTEMGQEVTMRCQPILGHNTVFWYRQTMMQGLELLAYFRNRAPLDDSGMPKDRFSAEMPDATLATLKIQPSEPRDSAVYFCASNRVGTEAFFGQGTRLTVV.

This rearrangement joins TRBV7-6 to TRBJ2-7; TCRdb's D gene call, TRBD1, goes unchecked for lack of DNA. The CDR3 runs to 15 residues. The germline gives CDR1 SGHVS, CDR2 FNYEAQ. CDR3 loop: CASSLAPGQTYEQYF.

This chain uses TRBV2 with TRBJ2-3; TCRdb's D call, TRBD2, is unchecked because there is no DNA. This CDR3 is 14 amino acids long. Germline V gene lookup returns CDR1 SNHLY and CDR2 FYNNEI. This CDR3 is CASNEREQADTQYF. The full variable domain, with the rest looked up from reference TRBV2 and TRBJ2-3, is EPEVTQTPSHQVTQMGQEVILRCVPISNHLYFYWYRQILGQKVEFLVSFYNNEISEKSEIFDDQFSVERPDGSNFTLKIRSTKLEDSAMYFCASNEREQADTQYFGPGTRLTVL.

This rearrangement joins TRBV14 to TRBJ2-3; TCRdb calls TRBD1, which cannot be checked without DNA. Germline V CDR1 and CDR2: SGHDN, FVKESK. CDR3 length: 15 residues. The chain's CDR3 is CASSQDLRPGDTQYF. The full variable domain, its missing parts supplied by reference TRBV14 and TRBJ2-3, is EAGVTQFPSHSVIEKGQTVTLRCDPISGHDNLYWYRRVMGKEIKFLLHFVKESKQDESGMPNNRFLAERTGGTYSTLKVQPAELEDSGVYFCASSQDLRPGDTQYFGPGTRLTVL.

The chain joins TRBV6-1 to TRBJ1-1; no DNA is available, so the TRBD1 call from TCRdb remains unchecked. This CDR3 region has 17 residues. CDR1 and CDR2 from the germline V gene are MNHNS and SASEGT. CDR3 sequence: CASSEESTGILNTEAFF.

This sequence joins TRBV5-1 and TRBJ2-3; TCRdb names TRBD2, which stays unverified in the absence of DNA. CDR1 and CDR2 (germline): SGHRS, YFSETQ. The CDR3 consists of 17 residues. CDR3 residues: CASSYEASGVPTDTQYF.